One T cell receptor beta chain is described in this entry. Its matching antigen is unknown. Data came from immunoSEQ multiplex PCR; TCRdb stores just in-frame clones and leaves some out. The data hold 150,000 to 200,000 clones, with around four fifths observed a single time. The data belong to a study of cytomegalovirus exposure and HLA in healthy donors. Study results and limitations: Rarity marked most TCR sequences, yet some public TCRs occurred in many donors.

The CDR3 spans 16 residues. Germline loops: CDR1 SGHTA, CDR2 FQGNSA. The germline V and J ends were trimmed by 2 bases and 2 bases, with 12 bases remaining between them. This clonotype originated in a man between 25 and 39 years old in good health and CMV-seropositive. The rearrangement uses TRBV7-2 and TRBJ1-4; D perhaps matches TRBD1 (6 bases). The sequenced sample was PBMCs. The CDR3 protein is CASSLNRATTNEKLFF. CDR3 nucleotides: TGTGCCAGCAGCTTAAACAGGGCTACGACTAATGAAAAACTGTTTTTT.